Following are 4 T cell receptor beta chains from one sample sequenced in a study of blood T cell repertoires in COVID-19. Profiled with immunoSEQ multiplex PCR; TCRdb holds only in-frame clones, not every one. The sample holds about 120,000 clones; around 87% are singletons and the top ten take roughly 30%. Sequenced: peripheral blood. These receptors all stem from a woman aged 70-85 years with acute or convalescent COVID-19.

This chain joins TRBV11-2 and TRBJ2-2, with 8 positions matching TRBD2. The germline gives CDR1 SGHAT, CDR2 FQNNGV. This CDR3 region has 16 residues. V dropped 6 bases and J dropped 4; count of bases not matched to a gene: 10. CDR3 residues: CASSLSGGAVTGELFF. In nucleotides, the CDR3 is TGTGCCAGCAGTTTATCCGGGGGGGCCGTCACCGGGGAGCTGTTTTTT.

The chain uses TRBV4-1 and TRBJ2-1; D remains ambiguous. CDR1 is MGHRA, CDR2 YSYEKL, per germline. V shed 0 bases and J shed 4 bases, with 13 bases lying between them. This CDR3 is 16 amino acids long. CDR3 amino acids: CASSQEFRFLYNEQFF. The CDR3 DNA reads as TGCGCCAGCAGCCAAGAATTCCGGTTCCTTTACAATGAGCAGTTCTTC.

V gene TRBV3-1 (or the pseudogene TRBV3-2) combines with J gene TRBJ2-5, with unresolved D. CDR3 length equals 11 residues. V was shortened by 4 bases and J by 4 bases, with 4 bases between the two germline ends. The V gene's germline CDR1 is LGHDT and CDR2 YNNKEL (reference sequence). CDR3: CASSLRETQYF. The CDR3 coding sequence is TGTGCCAGCAGCCTGAGAGAGACCCAGTACTTC.

The V and J genes are TRBV20-1 and TRBJ2-7; tentative D call: TRBD1 (6 bases). V dropped 7 bases and J dropped 4 bases, with 11 bases sitting between them. CDR1 and CDR2 from the germline V gene are DFQATT and SNEGSKA (reference sequence). CDR3 size: 11 residues. The CDR3 spells CSGLRGYEQYF. The CDR3 nucleotides are TGCAGTGGGCTCAGGGGTTACGAGCAGTACTTC.